These 18 T cell receptor beta chains were sequenced from one sample in a study of T cells in localized non-small cell lung cancer. Data came from immunoSEQ multiplex PCR; TCRdb stores just in-frame clones and leaves some out. Found here are about 78,000 clones, 84% of them singletons; the top ten hold 2.5% to 3%. Specimen: peripheral blood, collected before any cancer treatment. The source is a man between 40 and 75 years old with stage I lung adenocarcinoma.

The rearrangement joins TRBV7-3 to TRBJ2-2, with 9 positions matching TRBD2. CDR1 is SGHTA and CDR2 is FQGTGA in the germline V gene. CDR3 length equals 16 residues. Germline trimming cut 5 bases from V and 5 bases from J; bases unmatched to any gene: 9. Here the CDR3 reads CASSLRPGLATGELFF. The CDR3 DNA sequence: TGTGCCAGCAGCCTCCGGCCGGGACTAGCAACCGGGGAGCTGTTTTTT.

The chain couples TRBV2 to TRBJ2-2, with TRBD1 matching 9 bases. CDR1 and CDR2 from the germline V gene are SNHLY and FYNNEI. The CDR3 totals 15 residues. The V gene end was trimmed by 8 bases and the J gene end by 6 bases; junction bases not matched to a gene: 10. In DNA form, the CDR3 reads TGTGCCAGCGGCCGAGGGACAGGGCGCGCCGGGGAGCTGTTTTTT. It codes for CASGRGTGRAGELFF.

The rearrangement joins TRBV28 to TRBJ2-7; D remains unclear. V dropped 2 bases and J dropped 3 bases, with 14 bases sitting between them. The CDR3 length is 15 residues. Per the germline V gene, CDR1 is MDHEN and CDR2 is SYDVKM. DNA of the CDR3: TGTGCCAGCAGTTTAGCGCCTCGGGCCGGCTACGAGCAGTACTTC. Amino acid sequence: CASSLAPRAGYEQYF.

The rearrangement links TRBV25-1 to TRBJ2-5, with 9 bases aligning to TRBD1. The CDR3 spans 15 residues. V was clipped by 3 bases and J by 6 bases; unmatched bases: 8. Germline V gene lookup returns CDR1 MGHDK and CDR2 SYGVNS. The CDR3 region is CASSDPGQGAQTQYF. The CDR3 DNA is TGTGCCAGCAGTGACCCGGGACAGGGTGCACAGACCCAGTACTTC.

Written as DNA, the CDR3 is TGTGCCAGCAGCTTAGTATGGGGTCCTGGGGCCAACGTCCTGACTTTC. Its translation is CASSLVWGPGANVLTF. The chain couples TRBV7-8 to TRBJ2-6, with D unresolved. This CDR3 spans 16 amino acids. Germline CDR1 reads SGHVS; CDR2 reads FQNEAQ. Between the trimmed V and J ends, which lost 1 base and 2 bases, there was a span of 9 bases.

The chain employs TRBV27 and TRBJ1-4; tentatively, D is TRBD1 (6 bases). This CDR3 contains 14 residues. Germline V gene lookup returns CDR1 MNHEY and CDR2 SMNVEV (reference sequence). The V end lost 7 bases, the J end lost 8 bases, and 17 bases lay between the germline ends. Written as DNA, the CDR3 is TGTGCCAGCAAGGGGGGGGTGTCTCGAGAAAAACTGTTTTTT. It specifies CASKGGVSREKLFF.

The gene calls are TRBV2 and TRBJ1-5, with a tentative D call TRBD1 (5 bases). Germline values: CDR1 SNHLY, CDR2 FYNNEI. This CDR3 contains 15 residues. The germline V and J ends were trimmed by 4 bases and 6 bases, with 16 bases remaining between them. CDR3 sequence reads: CASSGRRAGGQPQHF. DNA for the CDR3: TGTGCCAGCAGTGGGCGCAGGGCCGGAGGTCAGCCCCAGCATTTT. Complete variable domain (other parts from reference TRBV2 and TRBJ1-5): EPEVTQTPSHQVTQMGQEVILRCVPISNHLYFYWYRQILGQKVEFLVSFYNNEISEKSEIFDDQFSVERPDGSNFTLKIRSTKLEDSAMYFCASSGRRAGGQPQHFGDGTRLSIL.

The chain combines TRBV18 with TRBJ1-2; TRBD1 aligns across 7 bases. V gave up 3 bases and J gave up 8 bases; unmatched junction bases: 9. The CDR3 is 14 residues long. From germline, CDR1 is KGHSH and CDR2 LQKENI. CDR3 nucleotide sequence: TGTGCCAGCTCACCCACAGGGGTCGAGGAAGGCTACACCTTC. Its translation is CASSPTGVEEGYTF.

The chain carries TRBV28 and TRBJ2-3, with 10 bases lining up with TRBD1. Germline V gives CDR1 MDHEN, CDR2 SYDVKM. The CDR3 consists of 15 residues. The V segment lost 5 bases and the J segment 10 bases; nucleotides outside the gene matches: 12. The CDR3 region is CASSPTGGVGKAQYF. The CDR3 DNA sequence: TGTGCCAGCAGTCCGACAGGGGGCGTAGGAAAGGCGCAGTATTTT.

V and J are TRBV7-9 and TRBJ1-1, with TRBD1 identical over 7 bases. Germline V gives CDR1 SEHNR, CDR2 FQNEAQ (reference sequence). The CDR3 length is 16 residues. V shed 0 bases and J 7 bases; nucleotides not matched to a gene: 11. The DNA for the CDR3 is TGTGCCAGCAGCTTAGCCAACCCGACAGGGAAAGTTGAAGCTTTCTTT. This codes for CASSLANPTGKVEAFF.

CDR3 coding DNA: TGTGCCAGCAGTTACGGTAGCGGGGCCCCTACAGAGACCCAGTACTTC. This codes for CASSYGSGAPTETQYF. The V and J genes are TRBV6-5 and TRBJ2-5; 8 nucleotides agree with TRBD2. The V segment lost 2 bases and the J segment 4 bases; nucleotides outside the gene matches: 9. Germline loops: CDR1 MNHEY, CDR2 SVGAGI. CDR3 length: 16 amino acids.

The gene calls are TRBV18 and TRBJ1-2; 8 positions agree with TRBD1. The CDR3 length is 15 residues. Germline V gives CDR1 KGHSH, CDR2 LQKENI. The trim removed 3 bases at V and 7 bases at J, leaving 10 bases unmatched. The DNA of the CDR3 is TGTGCCAGCTCACCTCCTAGTGGACAGGGTGGTGGCTACACCTTC. It yields the protein CASSPPSGQGGGYTF.

The V and J genes are TRBV13 and TRBJ2-2; D unresolved. Germline loops: CDR1 PRHDT, CDR2 FYEKMQ (reference sequence). The V end was cut by 1 base, the J end by 6 bases, with 3 bases between. This CDR3 has 12 residues. The CDR3 DNA is TGTGCCAGCAGCTTAGTCCCCGGGGAGCTGTTTTTT. This gives the protein CASSLVPGELFF.

For this clone: A junction boundary mismatches the germline segment, possibly from a read error. J is TRBJ2-7 and V is TRBV7-9; D might be TRBD1 or TRBD2, each matching 5 bases. The CDR3 is 14 residues long. CDR1 is SEHNR, CDR2 FQNEAQ, per germline (reference sequence). CDR3 DNA: TGTGCCAGCAGCCTAGCCTCCGACAGCCACGAGCAGTACTTC. It encodes CASSLASDSHEQYF.

V and J are TRBV5-6 and TRBJ2-7, with D unclear. CDR1 and CDR2 (germline): SGHDT, YYEEEE. The CDR3 is 14 amino acids. V was clipped by 2 bases and J by 2 bases, with 11 bases between them. CDR3 DNA sequence: TGTGCCAGCAGCTTTAGGGTGCGAACCTACGAGCAGTACTTC. Protein sequence: CASSFRVRTYEQYF.

The chain has TRBV7-6 and TRBJ2-5; maybe TRBD2 (6 bases). The CDR3 spans 15 residues. V was shortened by 1 base and J by 7 bases, with 16 bases between the two germline ends. Germline values: CDR1 SGHVS, CDR2 FNYEAQ. The CDR3 sequence: CASSLGSRRAGTQYF. The DNA of the CDR3 is TGTGCCAGCAGCTTAGGTTCAAGGAGGGCCGGGACCCAGTACTTC.

J is TRBJ2-2 and V is TRBV25-1; 10 nucleotides agree with TRBD1. This CDR3 has 16 amino acids. Per the germline V gene, CDR1 is MGHDK and CDR2 is SYGVNS. With V trimmed by 4 bases and J by 4 bases, 6 bases remained unmatched. CDR3 region: CASSGTGGKGTGELFF. The DNA for the CDR3 is TGTGCCAGCAGTGGGACAGGGGGGAAAGGCACCGGGGAGCTGTTTTTT. Complete variable domain (other parts from reference TRBV25-1 and TRBJ2-2): EADIYQTPRYLVIGTGKKITLECSQTMGHDKMYWYQQDPGMELHLIHYSYGVNSTEKGDLSSESTVSRIRTEHFPLTLESARPSHTSQYLCASSGTGGKGTGELFFGEGSRLTVL.

The chain joins TRBV5-1 to TRBJ1-1; 7 nucleotides align to TRBD1. Per the germline V gene, CDR1 is SGHRS and CDR2 is YFSETQ. The trim removed 5 bases at V and 1 base at J, leaving 5 bases unmatched. This CDR3 region has 14 residues. For the CDR3, the DNA is TGCGCCAGCAGAATCGGGACAGAGAACACTGAAGCTTTCTTT. This sequence encodes CASRIGTENTEAFF.